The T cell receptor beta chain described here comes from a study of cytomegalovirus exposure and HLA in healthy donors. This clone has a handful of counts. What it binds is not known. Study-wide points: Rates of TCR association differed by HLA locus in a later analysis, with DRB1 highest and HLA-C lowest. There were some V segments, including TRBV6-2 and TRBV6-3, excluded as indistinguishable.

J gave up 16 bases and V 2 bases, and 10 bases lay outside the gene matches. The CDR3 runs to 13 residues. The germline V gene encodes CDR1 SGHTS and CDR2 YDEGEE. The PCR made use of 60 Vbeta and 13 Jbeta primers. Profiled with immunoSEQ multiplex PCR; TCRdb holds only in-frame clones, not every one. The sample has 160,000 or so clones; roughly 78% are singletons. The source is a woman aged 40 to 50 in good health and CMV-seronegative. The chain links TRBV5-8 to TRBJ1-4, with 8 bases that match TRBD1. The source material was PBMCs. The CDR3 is CASSFVRGGTGFF. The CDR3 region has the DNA TGTGCCAGCAGCTTCGTTCGCGGTGGGACAGGGTTTTTT.